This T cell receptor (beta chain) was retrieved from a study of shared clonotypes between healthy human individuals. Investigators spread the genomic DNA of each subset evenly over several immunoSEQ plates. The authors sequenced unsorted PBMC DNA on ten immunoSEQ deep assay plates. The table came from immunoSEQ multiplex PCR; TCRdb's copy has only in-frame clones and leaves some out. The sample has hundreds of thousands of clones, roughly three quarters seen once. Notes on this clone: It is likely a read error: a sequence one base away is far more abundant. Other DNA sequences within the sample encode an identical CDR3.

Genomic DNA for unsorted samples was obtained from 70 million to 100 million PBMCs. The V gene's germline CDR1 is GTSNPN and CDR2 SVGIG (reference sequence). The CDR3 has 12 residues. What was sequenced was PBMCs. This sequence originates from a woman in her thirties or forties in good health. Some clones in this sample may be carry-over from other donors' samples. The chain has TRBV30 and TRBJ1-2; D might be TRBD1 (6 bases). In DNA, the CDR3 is TGCGCCCAAGAGGGGGGATCCTATGGATACACCTTC. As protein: CAQEGGSYGYTF.